This TCR beta chain was captured by sequencing in a study of shared clonotypes between healthy human individuals (dated by TCRdb to about 2020). Describing the broader study: The cohort included a few men and two women between 18 and 49 years of age. The study deeply sequenced blood TCR repertoires of five healthy adults to estimate repertoire size and the extent of clonotype sharing between individuals. For each donor, CD4 naive and CD4 memory were each given three plates, CD8 naive was given two plates, and CD8 memory was given one plate. To increase sequencing depth and limit assay-specific biases, different laboratories used diverse techniques to prepare libraries and sequence TCR repertoires. Per donor, leukapheresis produced somewhere between about 0.8 and 9 billion PBMCs.

Details on this clone: Its antigen has not been determined. Within one base of it there is no much larger clone, and no base qualities were kept.

The donors were healthy, HIV-negative adults who had no recently reported acute infections or vaccinations. Every donor was a Caucasian adult residing in Nashville, Tennessee, USA. CD4+ T cells were enriched by magnetic negative selection, after which naive cells were positively selected on CD45RA and the negative fraction was taken as the memory subset. Blood was obtained by leukapheresis, after which PBMCs were separated by Ficoll-Histopaque density gradient centrifugation and cryopreserved in liquid nitrogen vapor phase. Purity and quantity of every magnetically sorted T cell population were checked by analytical flow cytometry. Genomic DNA was isolated from each sorted fraction and quantified by UV absorbance on a Nanodrop 2000c. Overall study outcomes, separate from this receptor: When a handful of donors were compared, the shared fraction of clonotypes was 5% to 6.5% for naive CD4, 3% to 4% for naive CD8, about 2.5% for memory CD4, and 0.35% to 0.4% for memory CD8. The small number of donors limited the genetic and exposure-history diversity represented. Pairwise subsampling indicated that sequencing depth was expected to affect the degree of clonotype sharing among donors. Only blood was sampled, and tissue TCR repertoires likely differ from those in blood. Larger estimated clonotype richness was generally found for naive subsets than for memory subsets. Clonotypes shared by all four sorted-subset donors showed higher generation probabilities than non-shared clonotypes. Incomplete sequencing was indicated by rarefaction of sorted-subset datasets, despite the large sequencing depth.

TCR CDR3 regions were amplified from genomic DNA by multiplex PCR using the deep immunoSEQ assay. For each cell subset, the extracted genomic DNA was distributed evenly across all wells of several immunoSEQ 96-well plates, and each plate served as one replicate. For sorted subsets, approximately 200 ng of genomic DNA, equivalent to 25,000 to 35,000 T cell genomes, went into each replicate PCR. Purified libraries were quantified with a Qubit 3.0 fluorometer, sized on a Bioanalyzer 2100, and re-quantified with the KAPA Library Quantification kit. A separate single-read 150-cycle Illumina NextSeq 550 flow cell was used to sequence each immunoSEQ 96-well plate. The study's own analysis went as follows. The immunoSEQ output contained only junctional sequences without quality scores, so filtering could not match that applied to full-length reads. To assign V/J genes and CDR3, sequences were annotated using PyIR, a Python wrapper for IgBLAST v1.9, with IMGT germline references. Reads were removed for weak V/J assignments (E-value above 1e-6), missing CDR3, stop codons, out-of-frame junctions, or ambiguous translated residues. A V3J clonotype was defined by an identical inferred V gene, J gene, and CDR3 amino acid sequence. Percentage overlap between repertoires was calculated by dividing the number of shared unique clonotypes by the size of the smaller repertoire. Three approaches were used to assess repertoire richness: RTK rarefaction, the Chao1 estimator, and Recon v2.1 estimates of unobserved clonotypes. Generation probabilities were computed with OLGA for all TCRbeta clonotypes obtained by the gDNA method from four donors. The clones in this table, taken by TCRdb from immuneACCESS, are in-frame only. Not every clone is retained; where verified, under half of the shortfall comes from an unresolved V gene, and the cause of the rest is unknown. V and J calls and clone size are as listed in that table; D and trimming were resolved from the DNA. The sample table records about 2 million clones; roughly 94% of these occur just once. 0.13% of the sample is held by the ten biggest clonotypes.

V drops 9 bases and J drops 4 bases, leaving 10 bases in between. From the cysteine through the phenylalanine, the CDR3 covers 12 amino acids. Of the read, only the CDR3 DNA is kept; its 36 bases are in frame from base 1. Via the germline V gene, CDR1 is SGHRS and CDR2 YFSETQ. The V and J segments used are TRBV5-1 and TRBJ2-2, with TRBD1 perhaps the D gene, on 6 matching bases. The sequence was obtained from a man between 18 and 35 years old in good health. Sequences were obtained from naive CD4+ T cells sorted from blood. Explained via the paper, the cell subset or site label denotes: CD45RA+ positively selected. Here is the DNA: TGCGCCACCGGGACACCCACCGGGGAGCTGTTTTTT. Translation gives CATGTPTGELFF. The variable domain in full, with residues beyond the CDR3 obtained from the reference TRBV5-1 and TRBJ2-2 genes, is KAGVTQTPRYLIKTRGQQVTLSCSPISGHRSVSWYQQTPGQGLQFLFEYFSETQRNKGNFPGRFSGRQFSNSRSEMNVSTLELGDSALYLCATGTPTGELFFGEGSRLTVL.